The TCR beta chain described here comes from a study of blood T cell repertoires in COVID-19 (dated by TCRdb to the early 2020s). About the investigation overall: Collaborator samples came from the United States, Italy and Spain and covered acute and convalescent phases of COVID-19. The repertoires were made available in a free public database intended to serve as a resource for research on the immune response to SARS-CoV-2. Subjects who had been exposed to COVID-19, were actively infected with it, or had recovered from it provided the deeply sampled blood TCRbeta repertoires that made up the dataset. Where available, HLA class I and class II types were obtained from metadata supplied by the sample provider rather than from assay-based typing. The prospective study material was composed of cDNA or gDNA derived from T cells, B-cell-depleted T cells, or PBMCs. A de-identified subject ID, COVID-19 status, age in years and sex were almost always included in the sample metadata. The samples were drawn from two sources: the first 160 participants of the ongoing ImmuneRACE study, and fewer than 1,500 subjects contributed by 6 global collaborators.

In the prospective study, participants were roughly 18 to 95 years old, resided in about two dozen geographic areas of the United States, and were enrolled through a virtual design. In the prospective study, participants were assigned to cohorts based on the clinical history participants reported in a screening survey and a study questionnaire. Mobile phlebotomists in the prospective study collected whole blood, serum and a nasopharyngeal or oropharyngeal swab from every participant. Over a roughly 2-month period, participants in the prospective study had the option of providing additional blood draws and questionnaires. Before DNA extraction, prospective study blood samples were shipped either frozen or at room temperature. Ends trimmed: V by 1 base, J by 7 bases; bases unmatched to a gene: 9. The CDR3 measures 17 amino acids from cysteine to phenylalanine. The only DNA kept is the CDR3, 51 bases in frame from the first base. The germline V gene yields LGHNA for CDR1 and YSLEER for CDR2.

Details on this clone: Its target antigen remains unknown. Per-base qualities were not stored, and no clone one base away is much larger.

Results and caveats for the whole study, not just this receptor: Clinical and demographic metadata were provided uncurated, with the amount varying by source and participant.

The immunoSEQ Assay, a bias-controlled multiplex PCR, was used to amplify TCRbeta CDR3 regions from genomic DNA. Regarding the original processing steps: The number of nucleated cells in each sample was estimated by amplification of reference gene primers within the assay. To quantify the absolute abundance of each unique TCRbeta CDR3 rearrangement, sequence reads were collapsed and filtered. For each sample, productive Simpson clonality was calculated by taking the square root of Simpson's diversity index across productive rearrangements. The clones in this table, taken by TCRdb from immuneACCESS, are in-frame only. Not every clone is retained; where verified, under half of the shortfall comes from an unresolved V gene, and the cause of the rest is unknown. The DNA gave D and trimming, while V, J and clone size come from that table. The sample records under 250,000 clones, approximately 89% of which are singletons. The top ten hold around 4% of the sample.

This sequence was found in a woman aged 30 to 39 with acute COVID-19. The V gene is TRBV4-3 and the J gene is TRBJ1-4; 10 of the junction bases match TRBD1. Material: PBMCs or T cells enriched from blood (not recorded which). At the DNA level, the sequence is TGCGCCAGCAGCCAAGGTCCCCACGGACAGGGGGGTGAAAAACTGTTTTTT. This gives the protein CASSQGPHGQGGEKLFF.